Sequencing of this T cell receptor beta chain was carried out in a study of tumor-infiltrating lymphocytes in localized non-small cell lung cancer. Study-wide findings and caveats: Tumors had more T cell infiltration than uninvolved lung, per TCRbeta sequencing and CD3 counts.

Worth noting for this clone: Its antigen is still unknown.

The trim removed 6 bases at V and 8 bases at J, leaving 7 bases unmatched. Germline lookup yields CDR1 MNHEY and CDR2 SMNVEV (reference sequence). This CDR3 is 13 amino acids long. Here immunoSEQ multiplex PCR was the method, and the copy in TCRdb shows in-frame clones only, minus some. The sample consists of about 7,100 clones, 74% of them appearing once. The chain links TRBV27 to TRBJ1-2; 9 bases agree with TRBD1. Sequenced: uninvolved lung tissue not adjacent to the tumor. The origin of this receptor is a human donor with non-small cell lung cancer. The CDR3 DNA is TGTGCCAGCAGAGCACAGGGGGCGTCCGGCTACACCTTC. Its translation: CASRAQGASGYTF.